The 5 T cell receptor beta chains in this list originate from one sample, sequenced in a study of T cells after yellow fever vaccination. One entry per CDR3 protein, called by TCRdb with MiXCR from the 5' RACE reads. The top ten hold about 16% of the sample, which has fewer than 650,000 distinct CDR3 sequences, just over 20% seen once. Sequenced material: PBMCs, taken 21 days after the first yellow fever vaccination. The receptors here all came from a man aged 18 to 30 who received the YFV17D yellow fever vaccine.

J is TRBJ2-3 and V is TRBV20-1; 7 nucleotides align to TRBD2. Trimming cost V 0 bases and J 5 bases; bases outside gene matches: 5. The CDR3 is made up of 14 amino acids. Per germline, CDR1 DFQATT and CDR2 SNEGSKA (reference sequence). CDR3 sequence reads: CSAREGSGIDTQYF. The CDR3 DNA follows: TGCAGTGCTAGAGAAGGCAGCGGGATAGATACGCAGTATTTT.

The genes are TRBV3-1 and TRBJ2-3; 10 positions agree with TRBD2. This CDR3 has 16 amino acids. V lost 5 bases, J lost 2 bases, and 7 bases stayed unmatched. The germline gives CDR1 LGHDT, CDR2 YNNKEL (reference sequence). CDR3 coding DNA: TGTGCCAGCAGCGGGGGGACTAGCGTGTACACAGATACGCAGTATTTT. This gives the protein CASSGGTSVYTDTQYF.

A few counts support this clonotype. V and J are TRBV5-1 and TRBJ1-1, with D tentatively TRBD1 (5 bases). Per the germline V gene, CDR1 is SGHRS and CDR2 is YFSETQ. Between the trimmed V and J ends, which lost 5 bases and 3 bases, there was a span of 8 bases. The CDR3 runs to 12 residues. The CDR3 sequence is CASRRDYTEAFF. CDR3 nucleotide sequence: TGCGCCAGCAGGCGGGACTACACTGAAGCTTTCTTT.

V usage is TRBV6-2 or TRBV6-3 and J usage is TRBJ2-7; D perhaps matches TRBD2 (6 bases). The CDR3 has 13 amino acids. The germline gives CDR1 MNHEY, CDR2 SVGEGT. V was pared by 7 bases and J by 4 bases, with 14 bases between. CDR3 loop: CASTRGSLYEQYV. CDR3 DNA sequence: TGTGCCAGCACTCGGGGGTCCCTTTACGAGCAGTACGTC.

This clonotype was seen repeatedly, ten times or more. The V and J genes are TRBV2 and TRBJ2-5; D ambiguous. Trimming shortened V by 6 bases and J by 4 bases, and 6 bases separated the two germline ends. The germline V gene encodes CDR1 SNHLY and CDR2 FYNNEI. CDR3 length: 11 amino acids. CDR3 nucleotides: TGTGCCAGCAGGGGTCTAGAGACCCAGTACTTC. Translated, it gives CASRGLETQYF.